Reported below is one T cell receptor beta chain. What antigen it recognizes has not been identified. No base quality values were provided; no much bigger clone lies one nucleotide off. This sample is part of a study of OX40 agonist ivuxolimab in advanced cancers. Background on the whole study: Ivuxolimab was an agonistic, fully human IgG2 monoclonal antibody directed against OX40 (CD134), a costimulatory receptor. Intravenous ivuxolimab was administered to patients every 2 weeks at six dose levels: 0.01, 0.1, 0.3, 1.5, 3 and 10 mg/kg. Among the roughly 52 dose-escalation patients, approximately 20 had hepatocellular carcinoma, approximately 15 melanoma, 9 renal cell carcinoma and 9 head and neck cancer. The dose-escalation cohort was approximately 83% male with a mean age of roughly 60 years, ranging from roughly 20 to 80. Prior anti-PD-1, anti-PD-L1 or anti-CTLA-4 therapy was permitted, and 35% to 40% of dose-escalation patients had received checkpoint inhibitors. Partial responses occurred in three dose-escalation patients: two with cutaneous melanoma and one with hepatocellular carcinoma. Peripheral TCRbeta sequencing aimed to test whether ivuxolimab altered TCR sequence diversity and caused clonal T-cell expansion. The monotherapy dose-escalation portion (N ≈ 52 patients) of the phase I ivuxolimab trial is reported in the paper. Study-wide findings and limitations: Which antigens the clonally expanded peripheral T cells were specific for was not determined. At doses from 0.1 to 3.0 mg/kg, clonal expansion was seen in both CD4+ and CD8+ blood T cells between baseline and week 6. After ivuxolimab, CD8+ T cells had more expanded clones than CD4+ T cells on average. Low levels of normalized T-cell clonal expansion were also seen in some patients who did not respond. In the 0.1-3.0 mg/kg groups, partial responders were among the patients with the lowest normalized peripheral clonal expansion, particularly in CD8+ T cells.

The CDR3 contains 12 residues, cysteine and phenylalanine counted. Only the CDR3 portion is preserved as DNA: 36 bases, with reading frame beginning at the first base. V is clipped by 0 bases and J by 10 bases, and the sequence between their germline boundaries is 9 bases long. The germline V gene gives CDR1 as MDHEN and CDR2 as SYDVKM. Genomic DNA was isolated from the sorted cells so that the TCRbeta CDR3 region could be sequenced. The immunoSEQ Assay was used for sequencing of TCRbeta CDR3 regions. TCRdb carries this immuneACCESS record with in-frame sequences only. Its versions omit some clonotypes, under half of them owing to an unresolved V gene in the studies checked, with the rest unexplained. The sample contains some 87,000 clones, nearly 95% of them found a single time. The ten largest clones take up approximately 11% of the sample. The trial excluded patients who had a history of autoimmune disease or who were on systemic immunosuppression. Peripheral blood for TCR sequencing was collected from all dose cohorts at baseline, on cycle 4 day 1, and on cycle 7 day 1. The samples were drawn from a first-in-human, open-label, multicenter phase I dose-escalation trial of ivuxolimab. Adults with locally advanced or metastatic melanoma, renal cell, hepatocellular, or head and neck squamous cell carcinoma were enrolled in the trial. Before TCR sequencing, CD4+ T cells and CD8+ T cells were sorted from peripheral blood as separate populations.

Recombination connected TRBV28 to TRBJ1-1, with a weak D call of TRBD1 (5 bases match). This TCR was sampled from an adult with an advanced solid tumor such as melanoma, head and neck, liver or kidney cancer. Specimen: CD4+ or CD8+ T cells sorted from blood, collected in a trial of the OX40 agonist ivuxolimab. DNA sequence: TGTGCCAGCAGTTTATGGGGGCGAGGAGCTTTCTTT. This encodes CASSLWGRGAFF.